What follows are 13 T cell receptor beta chains derived from one specimen sequenced in a study of blood T cell repertoires in COVID-19 (dated by TCRdb to about 2020). Library construction relied on the immunoSEQ multiplex PCR assay. TCRdb provides this immuneACCESS table in a form limited to in-frame rearrangements. Some clones are lacking; in checked studies, under half of them reflect an unresolved V gene, and why the rest are absent is not known. This sample holds 100,000 to 120,000 clones; 85% to 90% were observed only once. The ten largest account for under 6% of the sample. The sequencing sample was made of peripheral blood. The receptors stem from a woman in her forties or fifties with acute or convalescent COVID-19.

The chain uses TRBV6-5 and TRBJ2-7, with 8 bases matching TRBD1. Trimming cost V 7 bases and J 2 bases; bases outside gene matches: 7. Germline V gene sequence: CDR1 MNHEY, CDR2 SVGAGI. The CDR3 length is 14 residues. The CDR3 protein is CASTPTGVPYEQYF. The CDR3 DNA reads TGTGCCAGCACTCCGACAGGGGTGCCCTACGAGCAGTACTTC.

The V gene is TRBV7-3, the J gene TRBJ2-5; weak D call: TRBD1 (5 bases). This CDR3 contains 14 residues. The germline gives CDR1 SGHTA, CDR2 FQGTGA. Trimming shortened V by 5 bases and J by 3 bases, and 13 bases separated the two germline ends. This chain's CDR3 is CASSQGLSKETQYF. In DNA, the CDR3 is TGTGCCAGCAGCCAGGGCCTATCAAAAGAGACCCAGTACTTC.

The chain uses TRBV25-1 and TRBJ2-7; weak D call: TRBD1 (6 bases). Germline CDR1 MGHDK, CDR2 SYGVNS. This CDR3 comprises 13 residues. The V end was cut by 6 bases, the J end by 4 bases, with 13 bases between. CDR3 sequence (DNA): TGTGCCAGCAGGGACAGTGCTTCTTACGAGCAGTACTTC. As protein: CASRDSASYEQYF.

The chain combines TRBV11-1 with TRBJ1-4; the match to TRBD1 covers 7 bases. The CDR3 is 14 residues long. V lost 1 base to trimming and J lost 8 bases; unmatched junction nucleotides: 4. Germline assignment: CDR1 SGHAT and CDR2 FQDESV (reference sequence). This CDR3 is CASSLEGAPEKLFF. The CDR3 DNA sequence: TGTGCCAGCAGCTTAGAGGGGGCGCCCGAAAAACTGTTTTTT.

This chain links TRBV27 with TRBJ2-7, with D possibly matching TRBD2 (5 bases). Trimming shortened V by 5 bases and J by 2 bases, and 13 bases separated the two germline ends. In germline, CDR1 is MNHEY, CDR2 SMNVEV (reference sequence). The CDR3 is 14 residues long. CDR3 in DNA: TGTGCCAGCAGTCCGGGATCAATGACCTACGAGCAGTACTTC. Protein sequence: CASSPGSMTYEQYF.

This rearrangement joins TRBV27 to TRBJ2-7; the D gene is possibly TRBD2 (5 bases). With 6 bases removed from V and 5 bases from J, the gap between germline ends came to 20 bases. CDR1 and CDR2 from the germline V gene are MNHEY and SMNVEV (reference sequence). This CDR3 is built from 15 residues. CDR3 coding DNA: TGTGCCAGCAGCCAAGTCCCGGGGAATCTTAACGAGCAGTACTTC. The encoded protein is CASSQVPGNLNEQYF.

This chain joins TRBV19 and TRBJ2-4, with 13 bases that match TRBD2. The CDR3 has 18 amino acids. The V gene's germline CDR1 is LNHDA and CDR2 SQIVND (reference sequence). V shed 4 bases, J shed 5 bases, and the junction held 11 bases outside the gene matches. This CDR3 is CASSNGLAGEMGENIQYF. CDR3 sequence (DNA): TGTGCCAGTAGTAACGGACTAGCGGGAGAGATGGGCGAAAACATTCAGTACTTC.

This sequence joins TRBV4-3 and TRBJ2-2, with no clear D. This CDR3 is 13 amino acids long. Germline assignment: CDR1 LGHNA and CDR2 YSLEER. Trimming left V 2 bases short and J 3 bases short, with 4 bases between. The DNA for the CDR3 is TGCGCCAGCAGCCAATCTTACACCGGGGAGCTGTTTTTT. Its protein product is CASSQSYTGELFF.

The chain is built from TRBV19 and TRBJ1-2; D is undetermined. The CDR3 extends over 14 amino acids. From germline, CDR1 is LNHDA and CDR2 SQIVND (reference sequence). V was cut by 8 bases and J by 8 bases, with 21 bases left in between. CDR3: CASAIRELSGGYTF. CDR3 nucleotide sequence: TGTGCCAGTGCGATTAGGGAGTTATCGGGGGGCTACACCTTC. The full variable domain, with the rest looked up from reference TRBV19 and TRBJ1-2, is DGGITQSPKYLFRKEGQNVTLSCEQNLNHDAMYWYRQDPGQGLRLIYYSQIVNDFQKGDIAEGYSVSREKKESFPLTVTSAQKNPTAFYLCASAIRELSGGYTFGSGTRLTVV.

V and J are TRBV10-3 and TRBJ1-6; D is perhaps TRBD1 (6 bases). The germline V and J ends were trimmed by 10 bases and 7 bases, with 20 bases remaining between them. Germline V gives CDR1 ENHRY, CDR2 SYGVKD. CDR3 length: 15 residues. The CDR3 reads CATCPEGHRNSPLHF. The CDR3, as DNA: TGTGCCACCTGCCCTGAGGGACATCGGAATTCACCCCTCCACTTT.

This chain joins TRBV19 and TRBJ1-1; 8 nucleotides align to TRBD1. CDR3 length: 15 residues. V dropped 3 bases and J dropped 0; count of bases not matched to a gene: 3. The V gene's germline CDR1 is LNHDA and CDR2 SQIVND (reference sequence). The CDR3 spells CASSMRQGMNTEAFF. The CDR3 nucleotides are TGTGCCAGTAGTATGCGACAGGGGATGAACACTGAAGCTTTCTTT.

The V gene is TRBV20-1, the J gene TRBJ1-2; possible D gene TRBD1, 6 bases. Looked up from germline, CDR1 is DFQATT and CDR2 is SNEGSKA (reference sequence). V lost 3 bases and J 8 bases, leaving 13 bases between the germline ends. CDR3 size: 12 residues. The CDR3 DNA sequence: TGCAGTGCTAGTAGGGCAGGGGAGGGCTACACCTTC. The encoded protein is CSASRAGEGYTF.

The V and J genes are TRBV19 and TRBJ1-4; D gene unclear. The CDR3 contains 14 residues. Germline values: CDR1 LNHDA, CDR2 SQIVND (reference sequence). The V gene lost 4 bases and the J gene lost 0 bases, with 6 bases spanning the gap. This CDR3 is CASSTTATNEKLFF. The CDR3 DNA follows: TGTGCCAGTAGTACGACTGCAACTAATGAAAAACTGTTTTTT.